This T cell receptor beta chain was sequenced during a study of cytomegalovirus exposure and HLA in healthy donors. General study points: Accounts indicate the classifier identified cytomegalovirus status with strong specificity and sensitivity. TRBV6-2, TRBV6-3 and other indistinguishable V segments were excluded. The authors later found HLA-associated TCR beta chains more clonally expanded than equally common others.

PCR employed 60 Vbeta and 13 Jbeta primers. Clones were read by immunoSEQ multiplex PCR, and TCRdb kept only the in-frame ones, dropping some. Of tens of thousands of clones in the sample, 65% were seen once. Comments on this clone: Its antigen is not known.

Germline CDR1 and CDR2: SEHNR and FQNEAQ (reference sequence). Trimming pared 3 bases from V and 5 bases from J, leaving 14 bases between. This CDR3 is built from 15 residues. V and J are TRBV7-9 and TRBJ2-1; TRBD2 is a possible D gene (7 bases). The specimen sequenced was PBMCs. The receptor was derived from a woman aged 45-65 years in good health and CMV-seropositive. CDR3 in amino acids: CASSFPGGPNNEQFF. DNA of the CDR3: TGTGCCAGCAGCTTCCCGGGGGGCCCAAACAATGAGCAGTTCTTC.